This TCR beta chain is from a study of Graves' ophthalmopathy and Graves' hyperthyroidism. Overall study findings and caveats: Also, most clonotypes expanded in the thyroid above 0.001 frequency appeared in blood.

CDR1 is SGHTA and CDR2 is FQGNSA in the germline V gene. The CDR3 has 14 amino acids. Trimming removed 1 base from V and 9 bases from J, with 13 bases in between. Amplification of the TCR beta CDR3 regions used RNA transcripts (as template). First-round RT-PCR relied on HTBI primers, and a second-round multiplex PCR came next. MiXCR, applied by TCRdb to the multiplex PCR reads, yields one record per CDR3 protein. This sample carries 300,000 or so distinct CDR3 sequences, 15% to 20% of them seen once, and the ten largest clones take roughly an eighth. Details on this clonotype: The antigen is unknown.

The PBMCs originated from roughly 11 ml of fresh peripheral blood. The receptor's source is an adult man with Graves' ophthalmopathy. The specimen sequenced was peripheral blood. The chain carries TRBV7-2 and TRBJ1-5; D is uncertain. As DNA, the CDR3 is TGTGCCAGCAGCTTAGGTGAGCCGTTCACGCCCCAGCATTTT. Its translation: CASSLGEPFTPQHF.